A single sample is the source of the 4 T cell receptor beta chains below, sequenced in a study of CD8 T cells in ankylosing spondylitis. TCRdb re-called the 5' RACE reads through MiXCR, storing one row per CDR3 protein. The table lists 200,000 to 250,000 distinct CDR3 sequences, 20% to 30% of them singletons, with roughly 6.7% in the top ten. The specimen was blood, either unsorted or a sorted T cell fraction (not recorded which). The receptors were sampled from a male donor with ankylosing spondylitis or in good health (not recorded which).

This chain joins TRBV20-1 and TRBJ2-7; the match to TRBD2 covers 9 bases. The CDR3 runs 16 residues. CDR1 and CDR2 from the germline V gene are DFQATT and SNEGSKA (reference sequence). V trimming: 0 bases; J trimming: 0 bases; junction bases outside the gene matches: 6. For the CDR3, the DNA is TGCAGTGCTAGAGATCAGACTAGCGGCAGCTCCTACGAGCAGTACTTC. Residues: CSARDQTSGSSYEQYF.

This clonotype was picked up a small number of times. The CDR3 region is CSASYGHNEQFF. In DNA form, the CDR3 reads TGCAGTGCTAGCTACGGACACAATGAGCAGTTCTTC. The chain is built from TRBV20-1 and TRBJ2-1; the D is unclear. The germline V gene encodes CDR1 DFQATT and CDR2 SNEGSKA (reference sequence). The CDR3 length is 12 residues. Trimming stripped 3 bases from V and 5 bases from J, with 8 bases between.

This clonotype appeared many times. V usage is TRBV18 and J usage is TRBJ2-3, with D possibly matching TRBD1 (6 bases). This CDR3 region has 18 residues. Germline loops: CDR1 KGHSH, CDR2 LQKENI. The V gene lost 1 base and the J gene lost 1 base, with 18 bases spanning the gap. In DNA form, the CDR3 reads TGTGCCAGCTCACCACTTTCGCCAGCGTCAGGGGGCACAGATACGCAGTATTTT. It yields the protein CASSPLSPASGGTDTQYF.

This clonotype was recorded many times. The V and J genes are TRBV25-1 and TRBJ1-1, with D unresolved. The germline V gene has CDR1 MGHDK and CDR2 SYGVNS. V was shortened by 6 bases and J by 3 bases, with 11 bases between the two germline ends. The CDR3 consists of 13 residues. CDR3 protein: CASSDGTYTEAFF. CDR3 in DNA: TGTGCCAGCAGCGACGGCACCTACACTGAAGCTTTCTTT.